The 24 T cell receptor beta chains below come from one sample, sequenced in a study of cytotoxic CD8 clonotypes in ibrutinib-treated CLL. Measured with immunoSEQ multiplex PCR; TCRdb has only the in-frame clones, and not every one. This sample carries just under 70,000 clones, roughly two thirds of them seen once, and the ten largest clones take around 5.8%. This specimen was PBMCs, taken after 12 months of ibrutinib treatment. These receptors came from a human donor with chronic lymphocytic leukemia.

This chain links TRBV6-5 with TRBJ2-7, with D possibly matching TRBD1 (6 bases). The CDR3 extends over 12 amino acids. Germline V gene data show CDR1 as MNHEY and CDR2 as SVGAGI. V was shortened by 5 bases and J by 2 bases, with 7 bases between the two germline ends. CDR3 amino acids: CASSTGTYEQYF. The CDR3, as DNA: TGTGCCAGCAGTACAGGGACCTACGAGCAGTACTTC.

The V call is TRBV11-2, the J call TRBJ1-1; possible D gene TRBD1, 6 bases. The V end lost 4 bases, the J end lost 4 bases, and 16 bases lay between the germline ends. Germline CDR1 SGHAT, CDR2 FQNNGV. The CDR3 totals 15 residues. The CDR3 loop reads CASSSAAGVGTEAFF. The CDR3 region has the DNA TGTGCCAGCAGCTCCGCGGCAGGGGTGGGCACTGAAGCTTTCTTT.

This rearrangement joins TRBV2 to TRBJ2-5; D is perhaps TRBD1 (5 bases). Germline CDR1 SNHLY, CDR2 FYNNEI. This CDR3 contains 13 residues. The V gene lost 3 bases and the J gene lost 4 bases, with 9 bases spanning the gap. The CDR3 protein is CASSDAGPETQYF. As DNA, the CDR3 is TGTGCCAGCAGTGATGCAGGGCCAGAGACCCAGTACTTC.

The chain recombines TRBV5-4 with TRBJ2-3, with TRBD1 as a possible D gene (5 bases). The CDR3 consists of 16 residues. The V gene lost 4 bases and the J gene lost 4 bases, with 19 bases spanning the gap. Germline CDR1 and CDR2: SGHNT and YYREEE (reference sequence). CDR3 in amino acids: CASSQPRASRADTQYF. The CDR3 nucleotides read TGTGCCAGCAGCCAACCCCGGGCCTCCAGGGCAGATACGCAGTATTTT. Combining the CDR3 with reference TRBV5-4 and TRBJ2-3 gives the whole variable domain ETGVTQSPTHLIKTRGQQVTLRCSSQSGHNTVSWYQQALGQGPQFIFQYYREEENGRGNFPPRFSGLQFPNYSSELNVNALELDDSALYLCASSQPRASRADTQYFGPGTRLTVL.

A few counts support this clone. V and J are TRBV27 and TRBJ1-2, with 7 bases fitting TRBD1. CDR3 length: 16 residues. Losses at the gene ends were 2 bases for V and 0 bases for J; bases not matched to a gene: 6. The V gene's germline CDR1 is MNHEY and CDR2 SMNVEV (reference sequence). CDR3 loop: CASSLSWDRANYGYTF. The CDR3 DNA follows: TGTGCCAGCAGTTTAAGCTGGGACAGAGCTAACTATGGCTACACCTTC.

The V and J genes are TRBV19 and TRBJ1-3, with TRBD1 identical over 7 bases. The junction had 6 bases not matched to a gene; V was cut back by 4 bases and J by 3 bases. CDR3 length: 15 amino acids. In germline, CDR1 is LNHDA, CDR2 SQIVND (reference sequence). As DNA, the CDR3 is TGTGCCAGTAGTACGACCCGGGACAGTGGAAACACCATATATTTT. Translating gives CASSTTRDSGNTIYF.

CDR3 amino acids: CASSLWGTGELFF. CDR3 coding DNA: TGTGCCAGCAGCTTATGGGGGACCGGGGAGCTGTTTTTT. The V gene is TRBV11-1, the J gene TRBJ2-2; TRBD1 or TRBD2 may be the D gene (5 bases each). Deletions cut 2 bases from V and 5 bases from J, with 6 bases between. This CDR3 has 13 residues. CDR1 and CDR2 from the germline V gene are SGHAT and FQDESV (reference sequence). Combining the CDR3 with reference TRBV11-1 and TRBJ2-2 gives the whole variable domain EAEVAQSPRYKITEKSQAVAFWCDPISGHATLYWYRQILGQGPELLVQFQDESVVDDSQLPKDRFSAERLKGVDSTLKIQPAELGDSAMYLCASSLWGTGELFFGEGSRLTVL.

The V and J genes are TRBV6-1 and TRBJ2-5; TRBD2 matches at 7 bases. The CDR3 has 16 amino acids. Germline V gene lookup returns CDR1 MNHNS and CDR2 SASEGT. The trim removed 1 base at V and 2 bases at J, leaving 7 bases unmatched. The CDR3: CASSEVSPGGQETQYF. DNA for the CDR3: TGTGCCAGCAGTGAAGTATCGCCCGGGGGGCAAGAGACCCAGTACTTC.

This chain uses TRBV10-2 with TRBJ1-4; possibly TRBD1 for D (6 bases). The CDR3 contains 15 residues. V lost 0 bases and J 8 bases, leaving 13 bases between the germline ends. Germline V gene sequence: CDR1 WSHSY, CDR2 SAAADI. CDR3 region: CASSESPGHGEKLFF. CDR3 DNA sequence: TGCGCCAGCAGTGAGTCCCCGGGACACGGAGAAAAACTGTTTTTT.

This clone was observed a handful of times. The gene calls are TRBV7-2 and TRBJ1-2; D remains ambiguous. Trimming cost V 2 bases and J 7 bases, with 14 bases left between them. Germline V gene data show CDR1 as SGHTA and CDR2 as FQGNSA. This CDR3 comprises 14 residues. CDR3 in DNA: TGTGCCAGCAGCTTACTGGCCAGGTCGGCTGGCTACACCTTC. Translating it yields CASSLLARSAGYTF. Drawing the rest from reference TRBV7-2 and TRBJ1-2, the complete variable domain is GAGVSQSPSNKVTEKGKDVELRCDPISGHTALYWYRQSLGQGLEFLIYFQGNSAPDKSGLPSDRFSAERTGGSVSTLTIQRTQQEDSAVYLCASSLLARSAGYTFGSGTRLTVV.

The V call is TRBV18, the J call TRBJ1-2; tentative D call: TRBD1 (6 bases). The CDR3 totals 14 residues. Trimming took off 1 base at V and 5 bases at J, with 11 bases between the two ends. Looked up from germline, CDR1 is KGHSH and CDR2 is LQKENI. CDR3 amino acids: CASSPRGQAYGYTF. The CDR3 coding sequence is TGTGCCAGCTCACCACGGGGACAAGCTTATGGCTACACCTTC.

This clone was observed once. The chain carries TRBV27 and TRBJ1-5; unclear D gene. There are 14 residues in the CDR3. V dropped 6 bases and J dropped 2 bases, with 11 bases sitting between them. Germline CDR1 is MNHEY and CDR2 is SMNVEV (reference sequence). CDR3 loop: CASSPRMGNQPQHF. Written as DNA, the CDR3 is TGTGCCAGCAGCCCGCGCATGGGCAATCAGCCCCAGCATTTT.

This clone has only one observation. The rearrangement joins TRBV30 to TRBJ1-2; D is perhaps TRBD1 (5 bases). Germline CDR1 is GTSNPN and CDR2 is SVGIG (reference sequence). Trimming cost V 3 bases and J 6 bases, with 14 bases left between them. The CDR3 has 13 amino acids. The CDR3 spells CAWRRPGVDGYTF. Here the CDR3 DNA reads TGTGCCTGGAGAAGACCGGGGGTCGATGGCTACACCTTC.

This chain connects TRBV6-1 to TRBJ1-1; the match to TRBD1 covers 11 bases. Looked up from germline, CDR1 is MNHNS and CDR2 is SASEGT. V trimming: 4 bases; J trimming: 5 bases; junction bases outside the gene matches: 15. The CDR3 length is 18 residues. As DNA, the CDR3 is TGTGCCAGCAGTGTTAAACCGGGACAGGGGGGCCTTGGGACTGAAGCTTTCTTT. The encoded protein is CASSVKPGQGGLGTEAFF.

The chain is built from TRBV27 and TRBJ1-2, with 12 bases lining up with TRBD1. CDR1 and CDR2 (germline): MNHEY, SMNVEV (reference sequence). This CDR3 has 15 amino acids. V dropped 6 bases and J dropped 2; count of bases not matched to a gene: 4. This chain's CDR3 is CASRGQGAQNYGYTF. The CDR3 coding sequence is TGTGCCAGCAGGGGACAGGGGGCCCAAAACTATGGCTACACCTTC.

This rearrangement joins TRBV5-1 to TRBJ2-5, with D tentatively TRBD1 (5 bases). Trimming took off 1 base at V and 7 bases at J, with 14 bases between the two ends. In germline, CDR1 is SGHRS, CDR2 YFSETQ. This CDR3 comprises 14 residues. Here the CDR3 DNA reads TGCGCCAGCAGCTTGTCAGGGCTAGGAGCGACCCAGTACTTC. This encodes CASSLSGLGATQYF.

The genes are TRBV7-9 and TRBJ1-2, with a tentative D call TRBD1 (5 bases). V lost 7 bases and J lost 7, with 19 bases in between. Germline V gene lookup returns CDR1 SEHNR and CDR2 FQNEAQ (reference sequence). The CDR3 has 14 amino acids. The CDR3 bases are TGTGCCAGCATCTCCGCTACGCCAGGGAGTGGCTACACCTTC. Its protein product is CASISATPGSGYTF.

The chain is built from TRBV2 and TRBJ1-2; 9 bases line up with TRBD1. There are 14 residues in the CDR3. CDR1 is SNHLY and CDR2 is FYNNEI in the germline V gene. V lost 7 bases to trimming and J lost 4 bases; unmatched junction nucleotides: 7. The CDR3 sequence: CASIRDRDLYGYTF. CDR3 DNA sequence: TGTGCCAGCATCCGGGACAGGGACCTCTATGGCTACACCTTC.

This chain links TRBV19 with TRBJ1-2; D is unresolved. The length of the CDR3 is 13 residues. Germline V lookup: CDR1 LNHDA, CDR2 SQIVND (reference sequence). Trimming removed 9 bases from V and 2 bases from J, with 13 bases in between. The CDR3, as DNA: TGTGCCAGCCTATCCAGCCTCAACTATGGCTACACCTTC. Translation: CASLSSLNYGYTF.

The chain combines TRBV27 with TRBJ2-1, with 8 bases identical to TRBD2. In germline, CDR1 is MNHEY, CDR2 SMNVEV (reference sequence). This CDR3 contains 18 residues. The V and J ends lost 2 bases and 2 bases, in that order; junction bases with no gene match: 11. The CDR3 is CASSLKARRGAPYNEQFF. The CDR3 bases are TGTGCCAGCAGTTTAAAGGCGCGGCGGGGGGCCCCCTACAATGAGCAGTTCTTC.

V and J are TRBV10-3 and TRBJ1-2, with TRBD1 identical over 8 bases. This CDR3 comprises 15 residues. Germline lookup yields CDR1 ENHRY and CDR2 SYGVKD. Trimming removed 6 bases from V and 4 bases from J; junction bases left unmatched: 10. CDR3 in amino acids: CAIRPGQGPTYGYTF. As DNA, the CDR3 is TGTGCCATCAGGCCTGGACAGGGACCGACCTATGGCTACACCTTC.

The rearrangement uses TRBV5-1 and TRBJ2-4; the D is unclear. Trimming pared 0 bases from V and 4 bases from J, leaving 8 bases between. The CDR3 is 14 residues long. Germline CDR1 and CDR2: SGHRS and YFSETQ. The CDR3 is CASSLEGRKNIQYF. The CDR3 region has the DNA TGCGCCAGCAGCTTGGAGGGCAGGAAAAACATTCAGTACTTC. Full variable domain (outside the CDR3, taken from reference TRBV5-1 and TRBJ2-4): KAGVTQTPRYLIKTRGQQVTLSCSPISGHRSVSWYQQTPGQGLQFLFEYFSETQRNKGNFPGRFSGRQFSNSRSEMNVSTLELGDSALYLCASSLEGRKNIQYFGAGTRLSVL.

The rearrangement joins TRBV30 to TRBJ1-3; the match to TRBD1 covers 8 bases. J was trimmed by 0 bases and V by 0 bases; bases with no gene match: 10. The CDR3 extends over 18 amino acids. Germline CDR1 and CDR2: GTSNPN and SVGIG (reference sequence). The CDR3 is CAWSVQGADLHSGNTIYF. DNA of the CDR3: TGTGCCTGGAGTGTTCAGGGGGCAGACCTCCACTCTGGAAACACCATATATTTT.

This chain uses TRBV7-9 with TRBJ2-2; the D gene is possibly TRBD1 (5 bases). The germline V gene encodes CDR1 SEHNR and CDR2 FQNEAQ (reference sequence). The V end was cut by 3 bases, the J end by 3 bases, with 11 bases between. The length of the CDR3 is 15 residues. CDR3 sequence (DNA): TGTGCCAGCAGCTTCCATCGACAGTACACCGGGGAGCTGTTTTTT. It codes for CASSFHRQYTGELFF.